This T cell receptor (beta chain) stems from a study of T cells in Graves' hyperthyroidism and ophthalmopathy (dated by TCRdb to the late 2010s). About the study as a whole: Peripheral blood was sampled at the time of initial diagnosis, prior to any treatment. A discovery cohort of about a hundred patients, approximately 45 with Graves' ophthalmopathy and fewer than 65 with stable Graves' hyperthyroidism, was used to find distinguishing TCR V-J signatures. An independent validation cohort of around 20 hyperthyroidism patients and 17 patients who later progressed to ophthalmopathy tested prospective prediction of ophthalmopathy. For training and testing, the approximately 92 patients in the discovery cohort were randomly divided in a 7:3 ratio. In addition, the study compared T-cell repertoires in thyroid tissue and in blood from five to seven Graves' hyperthyroidism patients. Following sampling, methimazole starting at 30 mg daily was given to hyperthyroidism patients, and high-dose intravenous methylprednisolone was given to ophthalmopathy patients. TCR Vbeta CDR3 sequencing of 130 to 150 peripheral blood samples (43 ophthalmopathy, some 75 hyperthyroidism and some 17 progressor patients) is reported in the paper. Overall results and qualifications from the work: Ophthalmopathy was separated from stable hyperthyroidism by a 13 V-J signature model, with 85% to 90% sensitivity and around 81% specificity obtained in cross-validation and 80%/75% obtained in testing. In validation, the model predicted progression to ophthalmopathy a median of around 6.5 months before onset, with approximately 70% sensitivity and just under 75% specificity. Sample size was not statistically predetermined, and blinding of investigators to group allocation was not performed. Most expanded thyroid clonotypes (frequency above 0.001) were also detected in blood, suggesting blood repertoires may reflect thyroid immune responses.

The TCR beta CDR3 regions were amplified from the RNA transcripts. For the first round of RT-PCR on the TCR CDR3, the HTBI primer set was used together with the Qiagen OneStep RT-PCR kit. The libraries were constructed in a second round of multiplex PCR and then size-selected and purified. Sequencing of the libraries was done on an Illumina HiSeq2000 using paired-end 100 bp reads. Regarding the original processing steps: SOAPnuke was used to process the raw data, removing reads that contained adapters or uncalled bases, had a mean Phred below 15, or lacked an exact match to the constant primer or identifier. High-quality paired reads were merged using COPE v1.2.5, and each unique nucleotide sequence was defined as a clonotype. MiTCR v1.1 was used to align clonotypes to the IMGT TRBV, TRBD and TRBJ reference segments. Only V-J combinations with frequency above 0.0001, covering 99% to 99.2% of repertoires, were analysed. The TCS score was defined as the ratio of F50 (clonal expansion) to E x V (chaos), calculated using BLOSUM62-based TCRdist between CDR3 peptides within each V-J. Welch's t-statistics and random forest reduced around 550 V-J features to 13, which were used in a naive Bayes classifier (R e1071). TCRdb handled the public reads itself, with Q25 trimming in fastp and clone calling in MiXCR, and kept productive beta chains. Entries that share a CDR3 protein sequence are merged under the most common genes and DNA. The V and J calls reflect TCRdb's pipeline rather than the authors' work. Counted in this sample were a few hundred thousand distinct CDR3 sequences; about a sixth of them appeared once. The ten largest clones capture 53% of the sample.

A few counts support this clonotype. Its binding antigen is unknown. A much larger clone is a single base away; this may be a read error. Stable Graves' hyperthyroidism was defined as no progression to ophthalmopathy during 18 months of follow-up. Hyperthyroidism patients were newly diagnosed, with disease duration under 2 months, and aged 18 to 65 years. The study excluded patients with uncontrolled infections, other autoimmune diseases, pregnancy or lactation. Clinical symptoms, serum thyroxine and TRAb, thyroid ultrasound, and orbital computed tomography formed the basis for the diagnoses. PBMCs were isolated from 8 to 10 ml of fresh peripheral blood by Ficoll-Paque density gradient centrifugation. Total RNA was extracted using Trizol reagent, and RNA quality was assessed on an Agilent 2100 Bioanalyzer. V is trimmed back by 6 bases and J by 5 bases, and the junction contains 7 bases that no gene match accounts for. CDR1 and CDR2 were assigned from the germline V gene as MDHEN and SYDVKM. The CDR3 covers 14 residues, taking in both the cysteine and the phenylalanine. Only the CDR3 DNA stays, 42 bases, in frame from base 1.

The chain was built from TRBV28 and TRBJ2-5, with TRBD1 identical over 9 junction bases. The clonotype was recovered from a woman aged 50 to 60 with Graves' hyperthyroidism. Sequenced: blood. CDR3 loop: CASRTQGARETQYF. The DNA sequence follows: TGTGCCAGCAGAACACAGGGGGCGCGGGAGACCCAGTACTTC.